The source of this TCR beta chain is a study of T cell clonality in common variable immunodeficiency. General study results and limits: Fewer deletions and N-nucleotide insertions were reportedly seen in common variable immunodeficiency TCR beta sequences.

Clones were sequenced by immunoSEQ multiplex PCR, and TCRdb holds only the in-frame ones, with some missing. The sample holds 30,000 to 35,000 clones, and no clone turns up only once. CVID subjects were neither ill nor on immunomodulatory or immunosuppressive medication at sampling. This clone was recorded at least ten times. The antigen is not known. The receptor comes from a human donor with common variable immunodeficiency. Material for sequencing was peripheral blood mononuclear cells.

The chain's CDR3 is CATTGWETQYF. Partial CDR3 DNA: TGTGCCACGACAGGGTGGGAGACC. The V gene is TRBV28, the J gene TRBJ2-5, with 7 bases fitting TRBD1. Read data end 3 residues before the CDR3 end; the end is taken from the germline J gene. Unmatched junction bases numbered 4, after V lost 10 bases and J lost 5 bases. The CDR3 is made up of 11 amino acids. CDR1 and CDR2 from the germline V gene are MDHEN and SYDVKM.